The 18 T cell receptor beta chains below were found in one sample sequenced in a study of T cells in Graves' hyperthyroidism and ophthalmopathy. It was RNA transcripts that yielded the amplified TCR beta CDR3 regions. TCR CDR3 underwent first-round RT-PCR with the HTBI primer set. MiXCR was run by TCRdb on the multiplex PCR reads, yielding one entry per CDR3 protein. The table shows around 450,000 distinct CDR3 sequences, with around 13% occurring only once. The sequencing sample was made of blood. The receptors stem from a woman in her late teens or twenties with Graves' hyperthyroidism.

About this clonotype itself: A clone one base away is much larger, so this may be a read error. Because it lacks the conserved phenylalanine or tryptophan at the end, this CDR3 is likely a read error. V is TRBV6-1 and J is TRBJ2-7, with TRBD1 matching over 8 bases. Germline assignment: CDR1 MNHNS and CDR2 SASEGT. The J segment lost 4 bases and the V segment lost 11 bases, leaving 10 bases of the junction unmatched. CDR3 size: 13 residues. CDR3 protein: CAATGTGSYEQYL. CDR3 bases: TGTGCCGCGACCGGGACAGGTTCTTACGAGCAGTACCTC.

This clonotype was found a few times. The genes are TRBV28 and TRBJ1-6; 8 nucleotides match TRBD1. The CDR3 is 16 residues long. CDR1 and CDR2 (germline): MDHEN, SYDVKM. The trim removed 2 bases at V and 7 bases at J, leaving 7 bases unmatched. CDR3 sequence: CASSLPRTGTNSPLHF. Here the CDR3 DNA reads TGTGCCAGCAGTTTACCACGGACAGGGACGAATTCACCCCTCCACTTT.

This clonotype appeared many times. The junction and the germline gene differ at one end; a read error may be behind it. The V call is TRBV7-2, the J call TRBJ2-3, with D unclear. The germline gives CDR1 SGHTA, CDR2 FQGNSA. The CDR3 consists of 14 residues. The CDR3 DNA is TGTGCAAGCAACATGGGTCGCCTGGTGGATACGCAGTATTTT. Its translation: CASNMGRLVDTQYF.

This clonotype occurred many times. The chain joins TRBV20-1 to TRBJ2-3; TRBD2 agrees at 13 bases. V was pared by 1 base and J by 3 bases, with 4 bases of the junction left unmatched. Germline V CDR1 and CDR2: DFQATT, SNEGSKA (reference sequence). The CDR3 has 16 amino acids. CDR3 residues: CSARVLAGGGTDTQYF. CDR3 nucleotide sequence: TGCAGTGCTAGAGTACTAGCGGGAGGGGGAACAGATACGCAGTATTTT.

The V call is TRBV3-1, the J call TRBJ1-5; D is ambiguous. Trimming shortened V by 0 bases and J by 5 bases, and 5 bases separated the two germline ends. The CDR3 totals 13 residues. In germline, CDR1 is LGHDT, CDR2 YNNKEL (reference sequence). CDR3 in amino acids: CASSQEGYQPQHF. CDR3 nucleotides: TGTGCCAGCAGCCAAGAGGGGTATCAGCCCCAGCATTTT.

This clonotype has at least ten counts. The chain employs TRBV6-2 or TRBV6-3 and TRBJ1-1, with a weak D call TRBD1 (5 bases). Trimming left V 0 bases short and J 8 bases short, with 10 bases between. This CDR3 comprises 13 residues. In germline, CDR1 is MNHEY, CDR2 SVGEGT. The CDR3 bases are TGTGCCAGCAGTTACTCTAGACAGCCCGAAGCTTTCTTT. Protein: CASSYSRQPEAFF.

This clonotype showed up many times. This chain's CDR3 is CASSYDTGTGLAEQFF. Written as DNA, the CDR3 is TGTGCCAGCAGTTACGATACCGGGACAGGGCTAGCTGAGCAGTTCTTC. V is TRBV6-2 or TRBV6-3 and J is TRBJ2-1, with 9 bases lining up with TRBD1. This CDR3 comprises 16 residues. Germline CDR1 MNHEY, CDR2 SVGEGT. Unmatched junction bases numbered 11, after V lost 2 bases and J lost 9 bases.

The chain uses TRBV19 and TRBJ1-5; D ambiguous. The CDR3 totals 13 residues. Between the trimmed V and J ends, which lost 4 bases and 4 bases, there was a span of 8 bases. Germline CDR1 reads LNHDA; CDR2 reads SQIVND (reference sequence). CDR3 DNA: TGTGCCAGTAGTACGGCCTTAAATCAGCCCCAGCATTTT. It codes for CASSTALNQPQHF.

In its sample, this clonotype was seen a few times. The chain uses TRBV30 and TRBJ2-5; D perhaps matches TRBD2 (6 bases). Germline V lookup: CDR1 GTSNPN, CDR2 SVGIG (reference sequence). V lost 3 bases to trimming and J lost 5 bases, with 19 bases between them. The CDR3 contains 15 residues. CDR3 residues: CAWSRGTPKGETQYF. The CDR3 DNA reads as TGTGCCTGGAGCCGAGGGACTCCGAAGGGTGAGACCCAGTACTTC.

Many counts were recorded for this clonotype. The V call is TRBV28, the J call TRBJ2-5; D ambiguous. Trimming pared 11 bases from V and 3 bases from J, leaving 19 bases between. The CDR3 has 14 amino acids. The germline V gene encodes CDR1 MDHEN and CDR2 SYDVKM. The CDR3 reads CAGPYLETEETQYF. In nucleotides, the CDR3 is TGTGCCGGACCTTATTTGGAGACGGAAGAGACCCAGTACTTC.

This clonotype occurred many times. The chain recombines TRBV5-1 with TRBJ1-1; TRBD1 matches at 7 bases. The CDR3 sequence is 14 residues long. After removal of 4 bases from V and 5 bases from J, the junction contained 8 bases not matched to a gene. Germline CDR1 SGHRS, CDR2 YFSETQ. The CDR3 DNA follows: TGCGCCAGCAGCAGCGAGACAGGGATGACTGAAGCTTTCTTT. Amino acids: CASSSETGMTEAFF.

In its sample, this clonotype was seen many times. This sequence joins TRBV28 and TRBJ1-6; D call uncertain. The CDR3 sequence is 11 residues long. Germline V gene data show CDR1 as MDHEN and CDR2 as SYDVKM. V gave up 2 bases and J gave up 7 bases, with 0 bases separating them. The CDR3 region has the DNA TGTGCCAGCAGTTTAAATTCACCCCTCCACTTT. Amino acid sequence: CASSLNSPLHF.

This clonotype was seen at least ten times. The rearrangement joins TRBV5-6 to TRBJ2-1; 9 bases map to TRBD1. The CDR3 has 15 amino acids. Germline V CDR1 and CDR2: SGHDT, YYEEEE. V shed 4 bases, J shed 4 bases, and the junction held 6 bases outside the gene matches. The CDR3 coding sequence is TGTGCCAGCAGCCATGGGACAGGGACATACAATGAGCAGTTCTTC. As protein: CASSHGTGTYNEQFF.

V and J are TRBV28 and TRBJ1-5; D remains unclear. The CDR3 is 15 residues long. V was clipped by 6 bases and J by 3 bases, with 15 bases between them. CDR1 is MDHEN and CDR2 is SYDVKM in the germline V gene. The CDR3 reads CASRAETTLNQPQHF. The CDR3 DNA sequence: TGTGCCAGCAGGGCCGAAACGACCCTCAATCAGCCCCAGCATTTT.

The table lists this clonotype with many counts. This chain links TRBV7-9 with TRBJ1-4; D is undetermined. Between the trimmed V and J ends, which lost 5 bases and 8 bases, there was a span of 9 bases. The CDR3 consists of 12 residues. Germline CDR1 SEHNR, CDR2 FQNEAQ (reference sequence). This CDR3 reads CASSASEEKLFF. CDR3 nucleotide sequence: TGTGCCAGCAGCGCCTCAGAGGAAAAACTGTTTTTT.

In its sample, this clonotype was seen many times. The genes are TRBV30 and TRBJ2-5, with 8 nucleotides matching TRBD2. This CDR3 spans 13 amino acids. V lost 8 bases and J lost 5; bases outside the gene matches: 10. Germline-derived CDR1 and CDR2 are GTSNPN and SVGIG (reference sequence). The CDR3 sequence is CASQRENEETQYF. The DNA of the CDR3 is TGTGCCAGTCAGCGGGAGAATGAGGAGACCCAGTACTTC.

This clonotype was recorded many times. This chain uses TRBV4-1 with TRBJ2-3; a possible D gene is TRBD1 (6 bases). There are 16 residues in the CDR3. In germline, CDR1 is MGHRA, CDR2 YSYEKL. V dropped 0 bases and J dropped 3 bases, with 13 bases sitting between them. CDR3 bases: TGCGCCAGCAGCCAAGAAGTACCAGGGGATACAGATACGCAGTATTTT. It yields the protein CASSQEVPGDTDTQYF.

The table lists this clonotype with a few counts. The chain employs TRBV27 and TRBJ2-7, with TRBD1 matching 10 bases. V dropped 4 bases and J dropped 3; count of bases not matched to a gene: 6. The CDR3 runs 15 residues. Looked up from germline, CDR1 is MNHEY and CDR2 is SMNVEV (reference sequence). The CDR3 nucleotides read TGTGCCAGCAGTTCAGACAGGGGGCCGAGCTACGAGCAGTACTTC. Protein sequence: CASSSDRGPSYEQYF.